This T cell receptor beta chain was sequenced for a study of T cell responses to AZD1222 COVID-19 vaccine. Of note for this clone: Its antigen is unknown.

This CDR3 comprises 14 residues. Germline V gene lookup returns CDR1 SNHLY and CDR2 FYNNEI. Trimming removed 3 bases from V and 8 bases from J; junction bases left unmatched: 5. Clones were read by immunoSEQ multiplex PCR, and TCRdb kept only the in-frame ones, dropping some. The sample yields fewer than 80,000 clones, approximately 79% seen once. Study-wide points: Nearly half of spike-specific TCRs reportedly go after variant regions that carry no mutations. A mostly white British donor set with more females was recruited, and clonal diversity was possibly underestimated. Dominant CD4 TCR responses targeted spike regions 160-218 and 743-854. Recipients of two AZD1222 doses showed rising Spike-specific TCR breadth and depth.

The chain joins TRBV2 to TRBJ2-1; 9 bases are shared with TRBD2. This TCR was sampled from an adult in good health. The sample here was peripheral blood, taken on day 0 of MenACWY control vaccination. In DNA, the CDR3 is TGTGCCAGCAGTGAGGGACTAGCTTGGGATGAGCAGTTCTTC. Its protein is CASSEGLAWDEQFF. Variable domain in full (rest from reference TRBV2 and TRBJ2-1): EPEVTQTPSHQVTQMGQEVILRCVPISNHLYFYWYRQILGQKVEFLVSFYNNEISEKSEIFDDQFSVERPDGSNFTLKIRSTKLEDSAMYFCASSEGLAWDEQFFGPGTRLTVL.